The clone carrying this T cell receptor beta chain was detected many times. The antigen remains undetermined. Patients had received no treatment of any kind before thyroid surgery. TCRdb reanalyzed the PCR reads via MiXCR. The sample includes about 27,000 clones, 15% of them seen just once. The data belong to a study of metastatic and nonmetastatic thyroid tumors. For the study at large: Repertoire comparisons spanned blood and tumor or nodule tissue from malignant and benign thyroid patients. Study findings and constraints: Relative to benign nodules, malignant thyroid tumors were reportedly characterized by significantly elevated TCR beta diversity in blood and tumor.

Input material: blood. The receptor was isolated from a male donor with papillary thyroid cancer or a benign thyroid nodule (not recorded which). Some clones in this sample may be carry-over from other donors' samples.

CDR3 protein: CASAGTGKGEQYF. DNA for the CDR3: TGTGCCAGCGCCGGGACAGGGAAGGGCGAGCAGTACTTC. V is TRBV28 and J is TRBJ2-7; 9 bases are shared with TRBD1. CDR1 and CDR2 (germline): MDHEN, SYDVKM. The CDR3 contains 13 residues. Trimming removed 8 bases from V and 6 bases from J; junction bases left unmatched: 8.